The 10 T cell receptor beta chains presented below share a single source sample, sequenced in a study of T cell responses to AZD1222 COVID-19 vaccine. Assay used: immunoSEQ multiplex PCR; TCRdb lists only in-frame clones, some missing. The data show approximately 50,000 clones, 65% to 90% seen once. The specimen comprised peripheral blood, sampled 28 days after the second AZD1222 dose. The receptors shown here come from an adult who received the AZD1222 COVID-19 vaccine.

CDR3 amino acids: CASSLQENQPQHF. DNA for the CDR3: TGTGCCAGCAGCTTACAGGAGAATCAGCCCCAGCATTTT. V gene TRBV7-6 combines with J gene TRBJ1-5; D is ambiguous. The germline V gene encodes CDR1 SGHVS and CDR2 FNYEAQ. CDR3 size: 13 residues. The V end lost 2 bases, the J end lost 4 bases, and 6 bases lay between the germline ends.

The V and J genes are TRBV9 and TRBJ2-1, with a possible D match to TRBD2 (6 bases). Trimming took 0 bases from V and 10 from J, leaving 14 bases between them. The length of the CDR3 is 14 residues. Germline V gene lookup returns CDR1 SGDLS and CDR2 YYNGEE. CDR3 nucleotides: TGTGCCAGCAGCGTAGGTGGAGGGGAAGGGGAGCAGTTCTTC. Amino acids: CASSVGGGEGEQFF. The full variable domain, rest sourced from reference TRBV9 and TRBJ2-1, is DSGVTQTPKHLITATGQRVTLRCSPRSGDLSVYWYQQSLDQGLQFLIQYYNGEERAKGNILERFSAQQFPDLHSELNLSSLELGDSALYFCASSVGGGEGEQFFGPGTRLTVL.

The chain's CDR3 is CASSFWEGRNEQFF. The CDR3 nucleotides are TGTGCCAGCAGCTTCTGGGAGGGCCGAAATGAGCAGTTCTTC. V usage is TRBV7-2 and J usage is TRBJ2-1; TRBD2 matches at 7 bases. J lost 7 bases, V lost 3 bases, and 6 bases had no gene match. Germline CDR1 SGHTA, CDR2 FQGNSA. The CDR3 is made up of 14 amino acids. The entire variable domain, with the rest obtained from reference TRBV7-2 and TRBJ2-1, is as follows: GAGVSQSPSNKVTEKGKDVELRCDPISGHTALYWYRQSLGQGLEFLIYFQGNSAPDKSGLPSDRFSAERTGGSVSTLTIQRTQQEDSAVYLCASSFWEGRNEQFFGPGTRLTVL.

This clone appeared once. The chain has TRBV12-3 or TRBV12-4 and TRBJ1-5, with no clear D. Between the trimmed V and J ends, which lost 3 bases and 9 bases, there was a span of 9 bases. The CDR3 covers 12 residues. CDR3 amino acids: CASSFSLGPQHF. CDR3 sequence (DNA): TGTGCCAGCAGTTTTTCCCTAGGGCCCCAGCATTTT.

The chain recombines TRBV20-1 with TRBJ2-7; the match to TRBD2 covers 11 bases. CDR1 and CDR2 from the germline V gene are DFQATT and SNEGSKA (reference sequence). The V and J ends lost 3 bases and 5 bases, in that order; junction bases with no gene match: 6. This CDR3 comprises 14 residues. CDR3 DNA: TGCAGTGCTAGTTTAGCGGGAGGGCGGAACGAGCAGTACTTC. This sequence encodes CSASLAGGRNEQYF.

The gene calls are TRBV27 and TRBJ2-1; D possibly corresponds to TRBD2 (5 bases). The CDR3 is 17 amino acids. V was clipped by 1 base and J by 0 bases, with 13 bases between them. Germline V gene data show CDR1 as MNHEY and CDR2 as SMNVEV (reference sequence). The CDR3 DNA reads as TGTGCCAGCAGTTTATTGGGGAGAGGGAGCTCCTACAATGAGCAGTTCTTC. This translates into CASSLLGRGSSYNEQFF.

V usage is TRBV28 and J usage is TRBJ2-1, with D unclear. The CDR3 spans 12 residues. CDR1 and CDR2 from the germline V gene are MDHEN and SYDVKM. The CDR3 nucleotides read TGTGTGACATGGAAGTACTACAATGAGCAGTTCTTC. This encodes CVTWKYYNEQFF.

The chain employs TRBV28 and TRBJ1-1, with D possibly matching TRBD1 (5 bases). The CDR3 totals 15 residues. Trimming cost V 6 bases and J 1 base, with 15 bases left between them. Germline V gene sequence: CDR1 MDHEN, CDR2 SYDVKM. The CDR3 sequence is CASSPGEYSNTEAFF. The CDR3 DNA reads TGTGCCAGCAGCCCGGGGGAGTACTCGAACACTGAAGCTTTCTTT.

The J gene is TRBJ2-1, the V gene TRBV19; D unclear. The V end lost 3 bases, the J end lost 0 bases, and 9 bases lay between the germline ends. The CDR3 has 15 amino acids. Germline values: CDR1 LNHDA, CDR2 SQIVND (reference sequence). Here the CDR3 reads CASSMVGNSYNEQFF. Here the CDR3 DNA reads TGTGCCAGTAGTATGGTGGGTAACTCCTACAATGAGCAGTTCTTC.

The chain has TRBV28 and TRBJ1-4; TRBD1 matches 7 bases. The CDR3 is made up of 13 amino acids. Germline V gene sequence: CDR1 MDHEN, CDR2 SYDVKM. J lost 6 bases, V lost 6 bases, and 4 bases had no gene match. CDR3 loop: CASRSTGDEKLFF. CDR3 sequence (DNA): TGTGCCAGCAGGAGTACAGGGGATGAAAAACTGTTTTTT.